Below, 24 T cell receptor beta chains from the same sample are listed, as sequenced in a study of blood T cells in healthy people across ages. It was with a sample-barcoded 5' primer and a J-beta primer mix that a second PCR of roughly 7 to 11 cycles was run. Each CDR3 protein is one row after TCRdb ran MiXCR on the 5' RACE reads. This sample has 1.5 million to 2 million distinct CDR3 sequences, with roughly 49% found just once. The sample was blood. These receptors originate from a woman aged 40 to 50 in good health.

The sample holds a few counts of this clonotype. The chain combines TRBV4-3 with TRBJ1-4, with D possibly being TRBD1 (6 bases). The CDR3 covers 15 residues. V lost 3 bases to trimming and J lost 7 bases, with 15 bases between them. Germline V gene data show CDR1 as LGHNA and CDR2 as YSLEER. For the CDR3, the DNA is TGCGCCAGCAGCCAGGGACCGGGGGGCGGTGAAAAACTGTTTTTT. Translation: CASSQGPGGGEKLFF.

The chain recombines TRBV12-3 or TRBV12-4 with TRBJ1-4, with a weak D call TRBD1 (6 bases). Deletions cut 5 bases from V and 7 bases from J, with 11 bases between. The CDR3 has 13 amino acids. The CDR3 DNA reads as TGTGCCAGCAGTACAGGGATGGTTGAAAAACTGTTTTTT. Its translation: CASSTGMVEKLFF.

The chain links TRBV20-1 to TRBJ2-1; 14 positions agree with TRBD2. CDR1 DFQATT and CDR2 SNEGSKA come from the germline V gene (reference sequence). This CDR3 is built from 21 residues. V lost 1 base, J lost 0 bases, and 14 bases stayed unmatched. The CDR3 bases are TGCAGTGCTAGAGTCCCCCCCGCGACTAGCGGGAGGGTGAGCTCCTACAATGAGCAGTTCTTC. The encoded protein is CSARVPPATSGRVSSYNEQFF.

This chain uses TRBV27 with TRBJ2-7; the D gene is possibly TRBD2 (7 bases). The CDR3 has 15 residues. Germline values: CDR1 MNHEY, CDR2 SMNVEV (reference sequence). V was cut by 8 bases and J by 1 base, with 18 bases left in between. In DNA form, the CDR3 reads TGTGCCAGCGGGCCCCGGGGGGCGAGGTCCTACGAGCAGTACTTC. Amino acid sequence: CASGPRGARSYEQYF.

V gene TRBV5-1 combines with J gene TRBJ2-1, with 9 bases aligning to TRBD2. The junction had 8 bases not matched to a gene; V was cut back by 7 bases and J by 0 bases. Germline V gene lookup returns CDR1 SGHRS and CDR2 YFSETQ. The CDR3 has 16 residues. The CDR3 loop reads CASYSLAGRSYNEQFF. The DNA of the CDR3 is TGCGCCAGCTACTCCCTAGCGGGGCGCTCCTACAATGAGCAGTTCTTC.

This chain uses TRBV7-2 with TRBJ2-3, with 11 nucleotides matching TRBD2. Per the germline V gene, CDR1 is SGHTA and CDR2 is FQGNSA. This CDR3 contains 17 residues. J was trimmed by 5 bases and V by 0 bases; bases with no gene match: 7. DNA for the CDR3: TGTGCCAGCAGCTTAGCGCCTAGCGGGGGGTTCGGAGATACGCAGTATTTT. This gives the protein CASSLAPSGGFGDTQYF.

The chain joins TRBV10-3 to TRBJ2-1, with TRBD2 matching over 7 bases. CDR1 and CDR2 (germline): ENHRY, SYGVKD. The CDR3 runs 16 residues. V was pared by 2 bases and J by 0 bases, with 4 bases of the junction left unmatched. CDR3 loop: CAISERGGNSYNEQFF. In nucleotides, the CDR3 is TGTGCCATCAGTGAGCGCGGGGGAAACTCCTACAATGAGCAGTTCTTC.

The rearrangement links TRBV6-2 or TRBV6-3 to TRBJ2-3; the match to TRBD2 covers 8 bases. Germline CDR1 MNHEY, CDR2 SVGEGT. This CDR3 is 14 amino acids long. The trim removed 6 bases at V and 5 bases at J, leaving 7 bases unmatched. The CDR3 region is CASRIAGIIDTQYF. The DNA of the CDR3 is TGTGCCAGCAGAATAGCGGGGATCATAGATACGCAGTATTTT.

The J gene is TRBJ2-7, the V gene TRBV7-2; 11 nucleotides match TRBD2. V trimming: 5 bases; J trimming: 3 bases; junction bases outside the gene matches: 6. Germline assignment: CDR1 SGHTA and CDR2 FQGNSA. The CDR3 contains 15 residues. The CDR3 bases are TGTGCCAGCAGCGAAGGGACTAGCGGCTTCTACGAGCAGTACTTC. It is translated as CASSEGTSGFYEQYF.

The chain employs TRBV6-1 and TRBJ1-2; no clear D gene. The CDR3 runs to 15 residues. V was shortened by 2 bases and J by 1 base, with 11 bases between the two germline ends. The germline V gene encodes CDR1 MNHNS and CDR2 SASEGT. The DNA of the CDR3 is TGTGCCAGCAGTGAAACAATACTTCTTAACTATGGCTACACCTTC. It translates to CASSETILLNYGYTF.

The chain is built from TRBV6-5 and TRBJ2-5, with D possibly matching TRBD2 (5 bases). Germline V gene lookup returns CDR1 MNHEY and CDR2 SVGAGI. The CDR3 has 12 residues. V lost 6 bases to trimming and J lost 11 bases, with 16 bases between them. CDR3 residues: CASSLPGNEQYF. The CDR3 DNA follows: TGTGCCAGCAGCTTACCCGGGAATGAGCAGTACTTC.

V gene TRBV7-9 combines with J gene TRBJ2-4; a weak D match, TRBD1 (6 bases). The J call may be wrong; the DNA end is better matched by TRBJ2-7. CDR1 is SEHNR and CDR2 is FQNEAQ in the germline V gene (reference sequence). This CDR3 region has 14 residues. This CDR3 reads CASNARDKVHEQYF. CDR3 DNA: TGTGCCAGCAACGCCCGGGACAAGGTCCACGAGCAGTACTTC.

This chain uses TRBV5-1 with TRBJ2-1; 7 bases align to TRBD2. The trim removed 7 bases at V and 5 bases at J, leaving 15 bases unmatched. Per the germline V gene, CDR1 is SGHRS and CDR2 is YFSETQ. The CDR3 totals 16 residues. Written as DNA, the CDR3 is TGCGCCAGCCTTCCCCGAGGACGAGCGGGGCACAATGAGCAGTTCTTC. This gives the protein CASLPRGRAGHNEQFF.

This clonotype was observed a handful of times. The chain joins TRBV18 to TRBJ2-1, with unresolved D. Germline V lookup: CDR1 KGHSH, CDR2 LQKENI. The V and J ends lost 0 bases and 0 bases respectively, with 9 bases between them. This CDR3 has 16 residues. This CDR3 is CASSPPPQLSYNEQFF. CDR3 DNA sequence: TGTGCCAGCTCACCACCGCCCCAGCTCTCCTACAATGAGCAGTTCTTC.

This clonotype was counted once. J is TRBJ2-4 and V is TRBV5-1; D unresolved. The germline V and J ends were trimmed by 4 bases and 6 bases, with 17 bases remaining between them. The CDR3 length is 15 residues. In germline, CDR1 is SGHRS, CDR2 YFSETQ. As DNA, the CDR3 is TGCGCCAGCAGCGATGGGAATCCATCCGTAAACATTCAGTACTTC. Translating it yields CASSDGNPSVNIQYF.

The chain couples TRBV20-1 to TRBJ1-1; D is undetermined. Trimming removed 5 bases at V and 1 base at J, with 14 bases between. Germline CDR1 is DFQATT and CDR2 is SNEGSKA (reference sequence). The CDR3 runs to 14 residues. This chain's CDR3 is CSAPRTLANTEAFF. The CDR3 DNA reads as TGCAGTGCTCCACGAACCCTGGCGAACACTGAAGCTTTCTTT.

The rearrangement joins TRBV10-3 to TRBJ2-3, with TRBD2 matching 13 bases. Per germline, CDR1 ENHRY and CDR2 SYGVKD. This CDR3 contains 19 residues. With V trimmed by 2 bases and J by 4 bases, 12 bases remained unmatched. The DNA for the CDR3 is TGTGCCATCAGTGAGCCCACTAGCGGGGGGGCGGTTCGCTCAGATACGCAGTATTTT. As protein: CAISEPTSGGAVRSDTQYF.

The sample holds a few counts of this clonotype. The J gene is TRBJ2-1, the V gene TRBV2; D is unresolved. The CDR3 consists of 11 residues. Germline V gene lookup returns CDR1 SNHLY and CDR2 FYNNEI. The germline V and J ends were trimmed by 7 bases and 6 bases, with 7 bases remaining between them. The CDR3 spells CASTGFNEQFF. The CDR3 DNA reads TGTGCCAGCACAGGTTTCAATGAGCAGTTCTTC.

This clonotype was observed at least ten times. The rearrangement joins TRBV5-1 to TRBJ2-7, with 10 bases aligning to TRBD1. Trimming at V came to 4 bases and at J to 2 bases, leaving 12 bases not matched to a gene. The CDR3 has 17 residues. CDR1 and CDR2 from the germline V gene are SGHRS and YFSETQ. For the CDR3, the DNA is TGCGCCAGCAGCCGCACTGCCGGGACAGGGGTGACCTACGAGCAGTACTTC. This sequence encodes CASSRTAGTGVTYEQYF.

This clonotype was seen more than once but under ten times. J is TRBJ2-1 and V is TRBV18, with 7 bases fitting TRBD1. Unmatched junction bases numbered 1, after V lost 1 base and J lost 4 bases. The CDR3 runs to 14 residues. The germline V gene encodes CDR1 KGHSH and CDR2 LQKENI. As DNA, the CDR3 is TGTGCCAGCTCACCACTGGGACAGTACAATGAGCAGTTCTTC. Translating it yields CASSPLGQYNEQFF.

This sequence joins TRBV5-5 and TRBJ2-7, with 7 positions matching TRBD2. Per the germline V gene, CDR1 is SGHKS and CDR2 is YYEKEE (reference sequence). Trimming removed 4 bases from V and 4 bases from J; junction bases left unmatched: 5. CDR3 length: 13 residues. CDR3 nucleotides: TGTGCCAGCAGCGAGACTAGCTGGTACGAGCAGTACTTC. Its protein product is CASSETSWYEQYF.

This rearrangement joins TRBV6-1 to TRBJ2-4; TRBD2 matches at 8 bases. The J call may not be correct, given that the DNA end is closer to TRBJ2-5. The length of the CDR3 is 15 residues. The V gene's germline CDR1 is MNHNS and CDR2 SASEGT. This CDR3 is CASSVGRAVGETQYF. The DNA for the CDR3 is TGTGCCAGCAGTGTCGGGAGGGCCGTTGGAGAGACCCAGTACTTC.

The chain uses TRBV19 and TRBJ1-1, with D maybe TRBD1 (5 bases). This CDR3 contains 13 residues. V was shortened by 1 base and J by 4 bases, with 7 bases between the two germline ends. Germline assignment: CDR1 LNHDA and CDR2 SQIVND (reference sequence). The chain's CDR3 is CASSIVGTTEAFF. The CDR3 DNA reads as TGTGCCAGTAGTATAGTTGGGACCACTGAAGCTTTCTTT.

The rearrangement uses TRBV20-1 and TRBJ2-5, with 7 bases matching TRBD2. Trimming at V came to 4 bases and at J to 4 bases, leaving 6 bases not matched to a gene. The CDR3 totals 13 residues. Germline lookup yields CDR1 DFQATT and CDR2 SNEGSKA (reference sequence). The CDR3 is CSATRLARETQYF. DNA of the CDR3: TGCAGTGCTACGAGACTAGCTAGAGAGACCCAGTACTTC.